This T cell receptor beta chain appears in the sequencing data of a study of cytomegalovirus exposure and HLA in healthy donors (TCRdb year 2017). At the level of the whole study: According to a later analysis, the roughly 120 validation repertoires were produced on the same platform as the 666 repertoires of the first cohort. The study aimed to test whether cataloging public T cell receptors could reveal signatures of past pathogen exposure. Along with the approximately 700-subject first cohort, a separate validation cohort of 120 different subjects was used. To predict cytomegalovirus infection status, the study brought together high-throughput TCR immunosequencing, statistical association of individual TCRs with disease status, and machine learning. Broader findings and caveats from the paper: Most TCR sequences were seen in very few donors, while some public TCRs were found in many individuals. All 120 or so repertoires were used to score co-occurrence in the validation cohort in a later analysis, because that analysis had no HLA typing for the cohort. Of the cluster scores, roughly 95% were above 0 in a later analysis, which found that TCRs clustered in the first cohort also tended to co-occur in the approximately 110 validation repertoires. In the study, approximately 160 TCR beta chains were listed as associated with cytomegalovirus. Cytomegalovirus status was reported to be diagnosed by the classifier with high specificity and sensitivity in both the original and validation cohorts. According to the authors, the approach could potentially be generalized to other disease states and immunological phenotypes. In vitro tests confirmed that a few of the cytomegalovirus-associated TCR beta chains recognize cytomegalovirus antigens.

Preparation of the library involved the immunoSEQ multiplex PCR assay. In the source study's methods: A statistical classification framework was developed to diagnose cytomegalovirus status using the catalog of TCR beta chain sequences. The source is immuneACCESS, and TCRdb retained only in-frame sequences with V and J called. Part of the clones is not carried over; for the studies checked, unresolved V genes explain less than half of this, and the remainder is unexplained. V and J calls and clone size are given by that table; D and trimming were obtained from the DNA. The sample yields about 220,000 clones; around 90% were counted once. The biggest ten clones account for just under 3% of the sample. In the germline V gene (reference sequence), CDR1 corresponds to MNHNY and CDR2 to SVGAGI. The CDR3 sequence holds 15 residues, the cysteine and phenylalanine included. Solely the CDR3 DNA is kept, with 45 bases framed from the first base. The junction shows trimming of 4 bases on V and 4 bases on J, and the gene matches do not reach 4 bases of it.

The donors belonged to the validation cohort of about 120 subjects, which was separate from the roughly 670-subject first cohort. A word on this clone: This clone's antigen is unknown. Per-base quality was not reported, and no clone a single base away is much larger than it.

Sequencing used PBMCs. The rearranged chain carries TRBV6-6 and TRBJ2-1; TRBD2 matches 10 bases in the middle. The sequence was collected from a young woman in good health and CMV-seronegative. DNA sequence: TGTGCCAGCAGTTCGACTAGCGGGTCATACAATGAGCAGTTCTTC. Its translation is CASSSTSGSYNEQFF.